The 22 T cell receptor beta chains given below trace back to one sample, sequenced in a study of cytomegalovirus exposure and HLA in healthy donors. The study ran its PCR with 60 Vbeta and 13 Jbeta primers. The data were produced by immunoSEQ multiplex PCR, yet TCRdb's version contains in-frame clones alone and is incomplete. The sample includes under 250,000 clones, about 80% of them seen just once. The sequenced sample was PBMCs. These receptors were collected from a woman in her thirties in good health and CMV-seronegative.

The chain recombines TRBV5-1 with TRBJ2-1, with 10 positions matching TRBD2. Germline V gene data show CDR1 as SGHRS and CDR2 as YFSETQ. The CDR3 is 17 amino acids. V dropped 4 bases and J dropped 5; count of bases not matched to a gene: 12. The CDR3 DNA follows: TGCGCCAGCAGCGTCGGACTAGCGGTGAGGGGCCACAATGAGCAGTTCTTC. This translates into CASSVGLAVRGHNEQFF.

The chain links TRBV18 to TRBJ1-1, with D possibly TRBD1 on 6 matching bases. V dropped 2 bases and J dropped 1 base, with 11 bases sitting between them. The CDR3 extends over 15 amino acids. Per germline, CDR1 KGHSH and CDR2 LQKENI. The CDR3 coding sequence is TGTGCCAGCTCACCATCGGTAGGGGGGAACACTGAAGCTTTCTTT. Amino acid sequence: CASSPSVGGNTEAFF.

The chain is built from TRBV6-1 and TRBJ2-5; D may be TRBD1 (5 bases). CDR1 and CDR2 (germline): MNHNS, SASEGT. V lost 8 bases, J lost 4 bases, and 17 bases lay in between. The CDR3 is 14 residues long. The DNA for the CDR3 is TGTGCCAGCCTTTATTACCAGGGTCCAGAGACCCAGTACTTC. It translates to CASLYYQGPETQYF.

The gene calls are TRBV5-4 and TRBJ1-1; no reliable D call. The CDR3 runs 13 residues. The ends were cut back, 4 bases at V and 1 base at J, with 8 bases in the middle. Germline V gene data show CDR1 as SGHNT and CDR2 as YYREEE (reference sequence). The CDR3 bases are TGTGCCAGCAGCGGGCCGGAGAACACTGAAGCTTTCTTT. Amino acid sequence: CASSGPENTEAFF.

The chain joins TRBV10-3 to TRBJ1-1, with D possibly being TRBD1 (5 bases). Germline CDR1 is ENHRY and CDR2 is SYGVKD. V dropped 11 bases and J dropped 5 bases, with 18 bases sitting between them. The CDR3 has 13 amino acids. Here the CDR3 reads CALNGGVGTEAFF. In DNA, the CDR3 is TGTGCCTTAAACGGGGGAGTAGGGACTGAAGCTTTCTTT.

This clone has just one count. The J gene is TRBJ1-2, the V gene TRBV29-1; D is undetermined. The ends were cut back, 4 bases at V and 4 bases at J, with 19 bases in the middle. Looked up from germline, CDR1 is SQVTM and CDR2 is ANQGSEA. This CDR3 spans 15 amino acids. In nucleotides, the CDR3 is TGCAGCGTTGGGCAGGCGGAGGCCGACCGCTATGGCTACACCTTC. This gives the protein CSVGQAEADRYGYTF.

The chain combines TRBV2 with TRBJ2-3; 8 bases are shared with TRBD1. Trimming took 6 bases from V and 4 from J; bases not matched to a gene: 12. Germline CDR1 reads SNHLY; CDR2 reads FYNNEI. The CDR3 is made up of 16 amino acids. CDR3 nucleotide sequence: TGTGCCAGCAGATACAACGGACAGGGAAACCCAGATACGCAGTATTTT. Its protein product is CASRYNGQGNPDTQYF.

The J gene is TRBJ1-4, the V gene TRBV4-1; D possibly corresponds to TRBD1 (6 bases). The CDR3 extends over 15 amino acids. V lost 1 base to trimming and J lost 7 bases, with 13 bases between them. Per germline, CDR1 MGHRA and CDR2 YSYEKL. In DNA, the CDR3 is TGCGCCAGCAGCCAAGGGGTGGGGGCAGGTGAAAAACTGTTTTTT. This sequence encodes CASSQGVGAGEKLFF.

V usage is TRBV16 and J usage is TRBJ1-5; a possible D gene is TRBD1 (6 bases). The CDR3 loop spans 14 amino acids. Between the trimmed V and J ends, which lost 4 bases and 6 bases, there was a span of 13 bases. In germline, CDR1 is KGHSY, CDR2 FQNENV. CDR3 sequence (DNA): TGTGCCAGCAGCCCTCAAATGACAGGTCAGCCCCAGCATTTT. Residues: CASSPQMTGQPQHF.

The chain carries TRBV27 and TRBJ2-7; D is possibly TRBD1 (5 bases). Trimming removed 3 bases from V and 2 bases from J, with 14 bases in between. Germline CDR1 reads MNHEY; CDR2 reads SMNVEV (reference sequence). This CDR3 spans 15 amino acids. The CDR3 region is CASSLGPTVAYEQYF. The DNA for the CDR3 is TGTGCCAGCAGTTTGGGGCCGACGGTGGCCTACGAGCAGTACTTC.

V and J are TRBV5-1 and TRBJ2-7; 10 nucleotides line up with TRBD2. J was trimmed by 3 bases and V by 4 bases; bases with no gene match: 7. CDR1 is SGHRS and CDR2 is YFSETQ in the germline V gene. The CDR3 loop spans 15 amino acids. The CDR3 loop reads CASSRSSGGNYEQYF. CDR3 nucleotide sequence: TGCGCCAGCAGCCGTAGTAGCGGGGGGAACTACGAGCAGTACTTC.

The gene calls are TRBV11-2 and TRBJ2-3; TRBD2 matches 16 bases. CDR1 and CDR2 from the germline V gene are SGHAT and FQNNGV. V gave up 3 bases and J gave up 1 base; unmatched junction bases: 4. The CDR3 has 18 amino acids. CDR3 sequence: CASSLGLAGGSGTDTQYF. The CDR3 DNA follows: TGTGCCAGCAGCTTGGGACTAGCGGGAGGGAGCGGCACAGATACGCAGTATTTT.

This chain uses TRBV6-4 with TRBJ1-5; 9 bases are a match to TRBD1. CDR3 size: 17 residues. V gave up 5 bases and J gave up 0 bases; unmatched junction bases: 8. The V gene's germline CDR1 is MRHNA and CDR2 SNTAGT. The CDR3, as DNA: TGTGCCAGCAGTCCGGGACAGGGTAGTCCTAGCAATCAGCCCCAGCATTTT. Its protein is CASSPGQGSPSNQPQHF.

J is TRBJ1-2 and V is TRBV5-1; 7 positions match TRBD1. The V gene end was trimmed by 4 bases and the J gene end by 5 bases; junction bases not matched to a gene: 8. CDR3 length equals 14 residues. The germline V gene has CDR1 SGHRS and CDR2 YFSETQ. CDR3 residues: CASSPEGALYGYTF. CDR3 nucleotides: TGCGCCAGCAGCCCCGAGGGGGCCCTATATGGCTACACCTTC.

This chain links TRBV28 with TRBJ1-1; D not certain. Germline-derived CDR1 and CDR2 are MDHEN and SYDVKM. CDR3 length: 13 residues. The germline V and J ends were trimmed by 6 bases and 8 bases, with 16 bases remaining between them. CDR3: CASRPGLPAEAFF. Here the CDR3 DNA reads TGTGCCAGCAGGCCGGGTCTCCCGGCGGAAGCTTTCTTT.

V is TRBV6-5 and J is TRBJ1-3; 10 nucleotides line up with TRBD1. CDR3 length equals 14 residues. Germline V lookup: CDR1 MNHEY, CDR2 SVGAGI. The V segment lost 6 bases and the J segment 4 bases; nucleotides outside the gene matches: 3. The CDR3 spells CASSRTGGGNTIYF. CDR3 nucleotide sequence: TGTGCCAGCAGCCGGACAGGGGGAGGAAACACCATATATTTT.

The gene calls are TRBV5-4 and TRBJ2-2, with D possibly being TRBD1 (5 bases). CDR3 size: 17 residues. Looked up from germline, CDR1 is SGHNT and CDR2 is YYREEE (reference sequence). V was pared by 4 bases and J by 1 base, with 17 bases between. CDR3: CASSRAQGTLNTGELFF. CDR3 DNA: TGTGCCAGCAGCCGCGCGCAGGGAACCTTGAACACCGGGGAGCTGTTTTTT.

The J gene is TRBJ2-2, the V gene TRBV9, with TRBD2 identical over 7 bases. Germline assignment: CDR1 SGDLS and CDR2 YYNGEE. Trimming took 4 bases from V and 0 from J; bases not matched to a gene: 3. The length of the CDR3 is 15 residues. CDR3 protein: CASSYSGANTGELFF. The CDR3 bases are TGTGCCAGCAGCTACAGCGGGGCGAACACCGGGGAGCTGTTTTTT.

This clone turned up a few times. The chain recombines TRBV30 with TRBJ1-2, with TRBD1 identical over 7 bases. This CDR3 has 13 amino acids. V was pared by 0 bases and J by 7 bases, with 5 bases of the junction left unmatched. In germline, CDR1 is GTSNPN, CDR2 SVGIG (reference sequence). The CDR3 is CAWSVRGGRGYTF. CDR3 bases: TGTGCCTGGAGTGTAAGAGGGGGCCGTGGCTACACCTTC.

Notes on this clone: Different DNA sequences within this sample yield the same CDR3. V usage is TRBV5-1 and J usage is TRBJ1-1; a weak D match, TRBD1 (5 bases). The CDR3 is made up of 14 amino acids. Germline values: CDR1 SGHRS, CDR2 YFSETQ. The V end lost 0 bases, the J end lost 3 bases, and 9 bases lay between the germline ends. The CDR3 DNA reads as TGCGCCAGCAGCTTGGCCGGGGGAGACACTGAAGCTTTCTTT. Translating gives CASSLAGGDTEAFF. The full variable domain, rest sourced from reference TRBV5-1 and TRBJ1-1, is KAGVTQTPRYLIKTRGQQVTLSCSPISGHRSVSWYQQTPGQGLQFLFEYFSETQRNKGNFPGRFSGRQFSNSRSEMNVSTLELGDSALYLCASSLAGGDTEAFFGQGTRLTVV.

The rearrangement uses TRBV11-2 and TRBJ2-2; 8 nucleotides match TRBD1. Per the germline V gene, CDR1 is SGHAT and CDR2 is FQNNGV. The CDR3 spans 16 residues. V gave up 1 base and J gave up 3 bases; unmatched junction bases: 4. As DNA, the CDR3 is TGTGCCAGCAGCTTAGTTGCCAGGGGGCACACCGGGGAGCTGTTTTTT. Residues: CASSLVARGHTGELFF.

The J gene is TRBJ1-4, the V gene TRBV4-1; the match to TRBD1 covers 7 bases. This CDR3 is built from 13 residues. In germline, CDR1 is MGHRA, CDR2 YSYEKL. V lost 7 bases, J lost 6 bases, and 5 bases stayed unmatched. The CDR3 DNA reads TGCGCCAGCACCGAGACAGGGCATGAAAAACTGTTTTTT. It is translated as CASTETGHEKLFF.